This is a list of T cell receptor beta chains from one sample in a study of shared clonotypes between healthy human individuals. The table came from immunoSEQ multiplex PCR; TCRdb's copy has only in-frame clones and leaves some out. This sample carries about 1.1 million clones, around 78% of them seen once, and the ten largest clones take under 0.8%. Specimen: memory CD4+ T cells from PBMCs. These receptors all come from a man aged 18 to 30 in good health. Some clones in this sample may be carry-over from other donors' samples. CDR3s include the opening cysteine and the closing phenylalanine or tryptophan. The D gene is left open where the match is weak. A clone size is listed for some rows: how often the clone was seen (once, few, many), or a class if it is expanded.

d_gene	abundance	j_gene	v_gene	CDR3nt	CDR3aa
TRBD2	-	TRBJ2-7	TRBV5-4	TGTGCCAGCAGCTTGGGCATTAGCGGGAGTGGCGAGCAGTACTTC	CASSLGISGSGEQYF
-	-	TRBJ2-7	TRBV5-1	TGCGCCAGCAGCACGACTACCTCCTACGAGCAGTACTTC	CASSTTTSYEQYF
-	-	TRBJ1-5	TRBV7-9	TGTGCCAGCAGCTTAGGGGCAGGGGCTGACAATCAGCCCCAGCATTTT	CASSLGAGADNQPQHF
-	-	TRBJ2-2	TRBV7-3	TGTGCCAGCAGCCCCCGGACAGTGAACACCGGGGAGCTGTTTTTT	CASSPRTVNTGELFF
-	-	TRBJ2-2	TRBV7-9	TGTGCCAGCAGCGGCCCCAGGGACGCGAACACCGGGGAGCTGTTTTTT	CASSGPRDANTGELFF
TRBD2	-	TRBJ2-5	TRBV7-6	TGTGCCAGCAGCTTAGGCGGCGGGAGGGTGGAGACCCAGTACTTC	CASSLGGGRVETQYF
TRBD1	-	TRBJ2-6	TRBV27	TGTGCCAGTGCCGGGACAGAATCTGGGGCCAACGTCCTGACTTTC	CASAGTESGANVLTF
-	-	TRBJ1-2	TRBV5-1	TGCGCCAGCAGCTTCGAACTGGGGACAACGTATGGCTACACCTTC	CASSFELGTTYGYTF
-	few	TRBJ2-7	TRBV29-1	TGCAGCGTTGAAACCCAAGGATATGGATACGAGCAGTACTTC	CSVETQGYGYEQYF
-	-	TRBJ2-1	TRBV10-2	TGCGCCAGCAGCCCGTACGATGAGCAGTTCTTC	CASSPYDEQFF
TRBD1	-	TRBJ2-7	TRBV7-6	TGTGCCAGCAGCTTAGACAGGGGTAACTACGAGCAGTACTTC	CASSLDRGNYEQYF
TRBD2	-	TRBJ2-2	TRBV28	TGTGCCAGCAGGTTAACTAGCGGGACGGGCACCGGGGAGCTGTTTTTT	CASRLTSGTGTGELFF
-	-	TRBJ2-1	TRBV9	TGTGCCAGCAGCGCCCAACCCGGGAGTTTCTACAATGAGCAGTTCTTC	CASSAQPGSFYNEQFF
-	-	TRBJ2-1	TRBV11-2	TGTGCCAGCAGCTTAGATCGCAGCTATGAGCAGTTCTTC	CASSLDRSYEQFF
TRBD2	few	TRBJ2-7	TRBV10-3	TGTGCCATCCGTTCTCGGGAGGGCCTGAGCGAGCAGTACTTC	CAIRSREGLSEQYF
TRBD2	-	TRBJ2-7	TRBV7-2	TGTGCCAGCACCCCTCGGGGACTATCCTACGAGCAGTACTTC	CASTPRGLSYEQYF
-	-	TRBJ2-3	TRBV4-2	TGTGCCAGCAGCCAAGATCCACTAGCAGCAGATACGCAGTATTTT	CASSQDPLAADTQYF
TRBD1	few	TRBJ1-3	TRBV7-2	TGTGCCAGCAGCGTTCGACAGGGTCGAAACACCATATATTTT	CASSVRQGRNTIYF
-	-	TRBJ1-2	TRBV28	TGTGCCATCACCCGGGGGGGGCTCCTTTCTAACTATGGCTACACCTTC	CAITRGGLLSNYGYTF
TRBD1	few	TRBJ1-4	TRBV7-2	TGTGCCAGCAGCTTAGAAAGGATAGGGACAGGGATCGAAAAACTGTTTTTT	CASSLERIGTGIEKLFF
TRBD1	-	TRBJ2-3	TRBV7-6	TGTGCCAGCAGCTCGAAGACAGGGTACACAGATACGCAGTATTTT	CASSSKTGYTDTQYF
-	-	TRBJ2-5	TRBV11-2	TGTGCCAGCAGCTTGGGGGGCCGTCAAGAGACCCAGTACTTC	CASSLGGRQETQYF
-	-	TRBJ2-2	TRBV2	TGTGCCAGCAATGCAGACAGGCATAGCACCGGGGAGCTGTTTTTT	CASNADRHSTGELFF
-	-	TRBJ1-1	TRBV5-1	TGCGCCAGCAGCTTGTGGCCTCTTGGAGGAGGCACTGAAGCTTTCTTT	CASSLWPLGGGTEAFF
TRBD2	-	TRBJ2-7	TRBV6-5	TGTGGTGCCTCTAGCGGACTAGGGGAGCAGTACTTC	CGASSGLGEQYF
-	-	TRBJ1-1	TRBV7-3	TGTGCCAGCAGCTCCCAAGGGGGGATGAACACTGAAGCTTTCTTT	CASSSQGGMNTEAFF
-	-	TRBJ1-1	TRBV5-1	TGCGCCAGCAGCTTGGGCCCAGGATCTAGGATGAACACTGAAGCTTTCTTT	CASSLGPGSRMNTEAFF
-	once	TRBJ2-4	TRBV20-1	TGCAGTGCTAGTGGGCGAGGCCTTCAGTACTTC	CSASGRGLQYF
-	-	TRBJ1-1	TRBV6-6	TGTGCCAGCAGTACACTCTTTGCGGGGACTGAAGCTTTCTTT	CASSTLFAGTEAFF
TRBD2	-	TRBJ2-1	TRBV9	TGTGCCAGCAGCGTTAGCGGGAGGAGTGATAATGAGCAGTTCTTC	CASSVSGRSDNEQFF
-	-	TRBJ1-4	TRBV19	TGTGCCAGTAGCCAACTGGCGGCAACTAATGAAAAACTGTTTTTT	CASSQLAATNEKLFF
TRBD1	-	TRBJ1-1	TRBV6-5	TGTGCCAGCAGTTATAGCGGGGGACAGGAACTTGAAGCTTTCTTT	CASSYSGGQELEAFF
-	-	TRBJ1-1	TRBV7-9	TGTGCCAGCAGCTTAGCGACCAGGGCGAACACTGAAGCTTTCTTT	CASSLATRANTEAFF
-	-	TRBJ2-3	TRBV4-3	TGCGCCAGCAGCCAAGTATATAGCGCCAACACAGATACGCAGTATTTT	CASSQVYSANTDTQYF
TRBD2	-	TRBJ2-1	TRBV28	TGTGCCAGCAGCCCCGGAACTAGCGGGAGCCATGAGCAGTTCTTC	CASSPGTSGSHEQFF
TRBD1	-	TRBJ2-1	TRBV7-3	TGTGCCAGCAGCATCACTGGACAGGGTAACAATGAGCAGTTCTTC	CASSITGQGNNEQFF
-	-	TRBJ1-1	TRBV18	TGTGCCAGCTCACCTCCAGGGGATGGTCCTGAAGCTTTCTTT	CASSPPGDGPEAFF
-	-	TRBJ2-1	TRBV2	TGTGCCACAGGGAGGCGGGGCACCTCCTACAATGAGCAGTTCTTC	CATGRRGTSYNEQFF
TRBD1	-	TRBJ2-5	TRBV28	TGTGCCAGCAGCGGGACAGGGGTGGAGACCCAGTACTTC	CASSGTGVETQYF
-	-	TRBJ1-4	TRBV28	TGTGCTGCTCGGGGGTTAGGCGAAAAACTGTTTTTT	CAARGLGEKLFF
-	-	TRBJ2-3	TRBV6-6	TGTGCCAGCATTACGACCGGGAGAGGAGATACGCAGTATTTT	CASITTGRGDTQYF
-	-	TRBJ2-7	TRBV2	TGTGCCAGCAGTTTCGGAGTCTCCTACGAGCAGTACTTC	CASSFGVSYEQYF
-	-	TRBJ1-1	TRBV5-4	TGTGCCAGCAGCTTGGACAGAGCACCGAACACTGAAGCTTTCTTT	CASSLDRAPNTEAFF
TRBD2	-	TRBJ2-2	TRBV7-2	TGTGCCAGCAGCCAGACCCGGGACGGGGGGACCGGGGAGCTGTTTTTT	CASSQTRDGGTGELFF
TRBD2	-	TRBJ2-5	TRBV6-6	TGTGCCAGCAGGGTCGGGACTAGCGGCGGGAGGGCCCAGTACTTC	CASRVGTSGGRAQYF
TRBD1	few	TRBJ1-3	TRBV10-3	TGTGCCATCAGCCCGGGACAGGCCTCTGGAAACACCATATATTTT	CAISPGQASGNTIYF
-	-	TRBJ2-5	TRBV18	TGTGCCAGCTCCGGGACTGAACAAGAGACCCAGTACTTC	CASSGTEQETQYF
-	-	TRBJ1-2	TRBV6-5	TGTGCCAGCAGTTACCGGGGGCTCTATGGCTACACCTTC	CASSYRGLYGYTF
-	few	TRBJ2-1	TRBV4-2	TGTGCCAGCAGCCAGGAAGACAGGACCATCGAGCAGTTCTTC	CASSQEDRTIEQFF
TRBD1	-	TRBJ1-1	TRBV4-1	TGCGCCAGCAGCCAAGCCACGGGACAGGTCGGCACTGAAGCTTTCTTT	CASSQATGQVGTEAFF
-	-	TRBJ2-5	TRBV18	TGTGCCAGCTCACGGGACCAAGAGACCCAGTACTTC	CASSRDQETQYF
TRBD1	-	TRBJ2-5	TRBV10-3	TGTGCCATCAGCCTACAGGGGGCGCAGGAGACCCAGTACTTC	CAISLQGAQETQYF
TRBD1	-	TRBJ2-1	TRBV2	TGTGCCAGCAGGACAGGGCGTTACAATGAGCAGTTCTTC	CASRTGRYNEQFF
-	-	TRBJ1-4	TRBV5-1	TGCGCCAGCAGCTCCCCCCCGGCTAATGAAAAACTGTTTTTT	CASSSPPANEKLFF
-	few	TRBJ1-2	TRBV15	TGTGCCACCAGCAGACAGGAAGGTATAGGCTACACCTTC	CATSRQEGIGYTF